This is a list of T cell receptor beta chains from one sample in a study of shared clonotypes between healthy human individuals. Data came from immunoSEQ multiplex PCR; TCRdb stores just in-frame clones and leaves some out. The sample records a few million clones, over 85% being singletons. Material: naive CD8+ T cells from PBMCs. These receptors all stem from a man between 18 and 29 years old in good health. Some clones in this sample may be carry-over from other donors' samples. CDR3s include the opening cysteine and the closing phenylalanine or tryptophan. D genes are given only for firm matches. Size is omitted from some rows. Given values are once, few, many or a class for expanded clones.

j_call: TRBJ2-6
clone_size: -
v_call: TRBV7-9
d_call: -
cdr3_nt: TGTGCCAGCAGCTTCCCCCACGGGGCCAACGTCCTGACTTTC
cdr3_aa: CASSFPHGANVLTF

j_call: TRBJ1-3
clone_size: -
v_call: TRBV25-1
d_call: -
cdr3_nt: TGTGCCAGCAGTGAAGTCGGGGGAACGGGAAACACCATATATTTT
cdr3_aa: CASSEVGGTGNTIYF

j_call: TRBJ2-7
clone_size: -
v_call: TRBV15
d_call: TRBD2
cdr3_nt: TGTGCCACCAGCAGAGGAGGGGCTAGCGGGCCCCTCGAGCAGTACTTC
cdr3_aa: CATSRGGASGPLEQYF

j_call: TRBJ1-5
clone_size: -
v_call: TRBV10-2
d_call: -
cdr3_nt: TGCGCCAGCAGTGAAGGGTACCTCAATCAGCCCCAGCATTTT
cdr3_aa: CASSEGYLNQPQHF

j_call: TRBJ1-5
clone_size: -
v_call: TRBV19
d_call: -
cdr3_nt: TGTGCCAGTAGTGCGACAGTTAATGTCAATCAGCCCCAGCATTTT
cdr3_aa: CASSATVNVNQPQHF

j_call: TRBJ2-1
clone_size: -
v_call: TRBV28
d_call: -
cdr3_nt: TGTGCCAGCAGTTTCTCCGCGGACGGACGGGACAATGAGCAGTTCTTC
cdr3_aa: CASSFSADGRDNEQFF

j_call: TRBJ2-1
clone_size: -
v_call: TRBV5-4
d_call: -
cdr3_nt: TGTGCCAGCAGCTTGGGGACTGCGTGGCTATCAGGGAATGAGCAGTTCTTC
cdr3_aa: CASSLGTAWLSGNEQFF

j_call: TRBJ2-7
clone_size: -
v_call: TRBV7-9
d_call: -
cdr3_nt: TGTGCCAGCAGCCCTTGGGAAGGATTCACGACGTACTTC
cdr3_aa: CASSPWEGFTTYF

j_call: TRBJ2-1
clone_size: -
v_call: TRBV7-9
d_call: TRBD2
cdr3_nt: TGTGCCAGCAGGGATGCCAGGACTAGCGAAACAGTTGAGCAGTTCTTC
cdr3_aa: CASRDARTSETVEQFF

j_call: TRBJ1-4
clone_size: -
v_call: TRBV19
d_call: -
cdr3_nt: TGTGCCAGTAGTATACGATCCACAACTAATGAAAAACTGTTTTTT
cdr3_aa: CASSIRSTTNEKLFF

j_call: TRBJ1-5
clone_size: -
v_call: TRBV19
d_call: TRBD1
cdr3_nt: TGTGCCAGTAGTATACAGACAGGGGTTGCACAGCATTTT
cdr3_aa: CASSIQTGVAQHF

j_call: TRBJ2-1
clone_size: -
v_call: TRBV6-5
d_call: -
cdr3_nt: TGTGCCAGCAGCCATGGGGGTAACAATGAGCAGTTCTTC
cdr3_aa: CASSHGGNNEQFF

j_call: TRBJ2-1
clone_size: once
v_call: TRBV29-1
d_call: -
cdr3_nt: TGCAGCGTTGAAGATTGGGATCTAGGGGCAAATGAGCAGTTCTTC
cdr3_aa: CSVEDWDLGANEQFF

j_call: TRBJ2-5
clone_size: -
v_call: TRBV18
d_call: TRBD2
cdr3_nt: TGTGCCAGCTCACCGACTCGTCCGGGACTAGCGGGAGCCGACCTCCAAGAGACCCAGTACTTC
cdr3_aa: CASSPTRPGLAGADLQETQYF

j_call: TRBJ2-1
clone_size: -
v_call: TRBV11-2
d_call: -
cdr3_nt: TGTGCCAGCAGCTCACGAGAGGGGGGACGGTTGCAGTTCTTC
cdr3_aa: CASSSREGGRLQFF

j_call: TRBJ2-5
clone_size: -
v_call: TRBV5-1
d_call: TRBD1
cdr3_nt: TGCGCCAGCAGCTCTAAACAGGGGATTGGAGAGACCCAGTACTTC
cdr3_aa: CASSSKQGIGETQYF

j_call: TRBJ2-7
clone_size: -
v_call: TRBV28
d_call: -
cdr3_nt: TGTGCCAGCAGTTCCTCCTGGGAAGCGAGAAGCTCCTACGAGCAGTACTTC
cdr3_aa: CASSSSWEARSSYEQYF

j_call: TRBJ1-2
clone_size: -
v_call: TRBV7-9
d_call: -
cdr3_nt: TGTGCCAGCAGCTCCGGAGGGGGGGGCGATGGCTACACCTTC
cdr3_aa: CASSSGGGGDGYTF

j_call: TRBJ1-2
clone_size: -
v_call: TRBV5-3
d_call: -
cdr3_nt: TGTGCCAGAAGCTTTAGGGTAGTCTATGGCTACACCTTC
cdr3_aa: CARSFRVVYGYTF

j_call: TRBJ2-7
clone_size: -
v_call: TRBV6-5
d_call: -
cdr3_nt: TGTGCCAGCAGTTACTCTGAGGGGATGAGGTCCTACGAGCAGTACTTC
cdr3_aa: CASSYSEGMRSYEQYF

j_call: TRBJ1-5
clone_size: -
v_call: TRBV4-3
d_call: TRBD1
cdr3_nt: TGCGCCAGCAGCCAGGGGACAGGGGCGGATCAGCCCCAGCATTTT
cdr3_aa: CASSQGTGADQPQHF

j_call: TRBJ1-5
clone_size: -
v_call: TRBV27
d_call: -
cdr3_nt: TGTGCCAGCAGTTTCCGTTTCAATCAGCCCCAGCATTTT
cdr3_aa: CASSFRFNQPQHF

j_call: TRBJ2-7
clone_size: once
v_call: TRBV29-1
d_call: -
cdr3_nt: TGCAGCGTTGAGACTTTCAATTCCTACGAGCAGTACTTC
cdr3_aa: CSVETFNSYEQYF

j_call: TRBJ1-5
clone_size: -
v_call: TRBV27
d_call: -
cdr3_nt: TGTGCCAGCAGTTCCAATAGCAATCAGCCCCAGCATTTT
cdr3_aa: CASSSNSNQPQHF

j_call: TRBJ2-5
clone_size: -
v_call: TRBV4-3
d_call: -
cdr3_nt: TGCGCCAGCAGCCAAGATTGGCAGGGTTATAGGGAGACCCAGTACTTC
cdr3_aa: CASSQDWQGYRETQYF

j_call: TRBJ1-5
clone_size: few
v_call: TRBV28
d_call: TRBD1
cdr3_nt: TGTGCCAGCAGCCAGGGGGCGACCGATCAGCCCCAGCATTTT
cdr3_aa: CASSQGATDQPQHF

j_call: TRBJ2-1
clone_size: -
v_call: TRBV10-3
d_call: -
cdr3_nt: TGTGCCATCAGTGAGCTCCCCCAGGGGAGCTCCTACAATGAGCAGTTCTTC
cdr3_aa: CAISELPQGSSYNEQFF

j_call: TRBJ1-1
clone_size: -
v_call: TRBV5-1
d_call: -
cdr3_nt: TGCGCCAGCAGCTTGGACGGGCCCACTGAAGCTTTCTTT
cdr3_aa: CASSLDGPTEAFF

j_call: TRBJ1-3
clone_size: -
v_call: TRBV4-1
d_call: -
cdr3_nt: TGCGCCAGCACCGCACGGGGATCCTCTGGAAACACCATATATTTT
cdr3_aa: CASTARGSSGNTIYF

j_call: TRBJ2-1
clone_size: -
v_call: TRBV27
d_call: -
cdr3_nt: TGTGCCAGCAGTTTATCCGTCGGGGACGCCTACAATGAGCAGTTCTTC
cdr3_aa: CASSLSVGDAYNEQFF

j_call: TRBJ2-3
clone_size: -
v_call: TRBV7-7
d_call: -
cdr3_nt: TGTGCCAGCAGCTTAAGCCCGTTAAACACAGATACGCAGTATTTT
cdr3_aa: CASSLSPLNTDTQYF

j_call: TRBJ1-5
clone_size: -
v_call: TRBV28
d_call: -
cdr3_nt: TGTGCCAGCAGAGGGACGGTTAGCAATCAGCCCCAGCATTTT
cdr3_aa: CASRGTVSNQPQHF

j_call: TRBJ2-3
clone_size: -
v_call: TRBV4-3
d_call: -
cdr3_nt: TGCGCCAGCAGCCAAGGTAATAGCGGAACAGATACGCAGTATTTT
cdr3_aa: CASSQGNSGTDTQYF

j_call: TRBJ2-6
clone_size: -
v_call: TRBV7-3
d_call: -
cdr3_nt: TGTGCCAGCAGCCTCTCACACGGAGGGTCTACCTTCTCTGGGGCCAACGTCCTGACTTTC
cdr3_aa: CASSLSHGGSTFSGANVLTF

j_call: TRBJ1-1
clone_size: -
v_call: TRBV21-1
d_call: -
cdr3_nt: TGTGCCAGCAGCAAAGTGAGACAGGGGGCTTGCACTGAAGCTTTCTTT
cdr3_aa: CASSKVRQGACTEAFF

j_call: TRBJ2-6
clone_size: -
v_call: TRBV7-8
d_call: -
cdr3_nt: TGTGCCAGCAAACAGGACAGATCTGGGGCCAACGTCCTGACTTTC
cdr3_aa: CASKQDRSGANVLTF

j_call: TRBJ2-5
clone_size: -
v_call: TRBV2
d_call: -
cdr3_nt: TGTGCCAGCAGGACGACCACCCAAGAGACCCAGTACTTC
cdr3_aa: CASRTTTQETQYF

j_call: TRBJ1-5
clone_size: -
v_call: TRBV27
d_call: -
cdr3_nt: TGTGCCAGCAGTTTTACTCCCGTCGCTCAGCCCCAGCATTTT
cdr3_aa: CASSFTPVAQPQHF

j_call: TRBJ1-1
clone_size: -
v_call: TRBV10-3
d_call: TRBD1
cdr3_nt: TGTGCCATCAGTGTCATGACAGGGGGTTCTTCCACTGAAGCTTTCTTT
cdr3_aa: CAISVMTGGSSTEAFF

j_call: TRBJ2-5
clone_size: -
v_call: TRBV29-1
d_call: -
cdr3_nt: TGCAGCGTTCCAACTTCAGGGCTCCGACCAATAGAGACCCAGTACTTC
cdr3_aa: CSVPTSGLRPIETQYF

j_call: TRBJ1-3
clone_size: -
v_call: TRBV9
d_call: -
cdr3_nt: TGTGCCAGCAGTACCCAGGGGTTCTCTGGAAACACCATATATTTT
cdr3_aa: CASSTQGFSGNTIYF

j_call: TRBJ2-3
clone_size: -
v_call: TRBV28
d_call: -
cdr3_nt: TGTGCCAGCAGTCCCAGGGCCCGGAGGGCGGGAGATACGCAGTATTTT
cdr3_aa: CASSPRARRAGDTQYF

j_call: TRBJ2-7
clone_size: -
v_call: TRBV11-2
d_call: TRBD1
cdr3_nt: TGTGCCAGCAGCCCAGGGACAGCCCACTACTACGAGCAGTACTTC
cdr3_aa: CASSPGTAHYYEQYF

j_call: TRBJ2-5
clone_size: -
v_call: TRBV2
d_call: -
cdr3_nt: TGTGCCAGCAGCCTACAAGAGACCCAGTACTTC
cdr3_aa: CASSLQETQYF

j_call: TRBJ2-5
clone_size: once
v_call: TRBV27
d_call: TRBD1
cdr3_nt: TGTGCCAGCAGGACTCGACAGGGGTCCCAAGAGACCCAGTACTTC
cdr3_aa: CASRTRQGSQETQYF

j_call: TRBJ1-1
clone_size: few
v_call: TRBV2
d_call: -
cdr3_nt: TGTGCCAGCAGTGAAGCGCTGGAGGGTAACACTGAAGCTTTCTTT
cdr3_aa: CASSEALEGNTEAFF

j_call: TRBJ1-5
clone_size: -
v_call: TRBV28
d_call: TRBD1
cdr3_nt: TGTGCCAGCAGTTACATAGGACAGGCGATCAATCAGCCCCAGCATTTT
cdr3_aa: CASSYIGQAINQPQHF

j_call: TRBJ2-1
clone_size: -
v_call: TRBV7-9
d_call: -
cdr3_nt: TGTGCCAGCAGCGGGTTCTCCTACAATGAGCAGTTCTTC
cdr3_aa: CASSGFSYNEQFF

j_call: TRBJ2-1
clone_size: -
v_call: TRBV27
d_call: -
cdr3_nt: TGTGCCAGCAGTTTGACGGGATTCTACGGTGAGCAGTTCTTC
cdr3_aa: CASSLTGFYGEQFF

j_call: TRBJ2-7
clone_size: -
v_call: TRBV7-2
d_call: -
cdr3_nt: TGTGCCAGCAGCCCCAGGAGTTACGAGCAGTACTTC
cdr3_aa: CASSPRSYEQYF